These 10 T cell receptor beta chains were all obtained from the same sample, sequenced in a study of blood T cell repertoires in COVID-19. TCRdb keeps only in-frame clones here, not all; method: immunoSEQ multiplex PCR. In the table there are roughly 300,000 clones, 80% to 95% of which are singletons. The sequenced material came from peripheral blood. These receptors came from a woman younger than 45 with COVID-19, enrolled during active disease.

The chain joins TRBV2 to TRBJ1-1; D remains unclear. In germline, CDR1 is SNHLY, CDR2 FYNNEI. This CDR3 contains 12 residues. Trimming left V 6 bases short and J 4 bases short, with 9 bases between. CDR3 in amino acids: CASRIFGTEAFF. CDR3 nucleotides: TGTGCCAGCAGGATTTTCGGCACTGAAGCTTTCTTT.

V and J are TRBV29-1 and TRBJ2-3; 12 bases are a match to TRBD2. Per the germline V gene, CDR1 is SQVTM and CDR2 is ANQGSEA. Trimming removed 3 bases from V and 3 bases from J; junction bases left unmatched: 4. The CDR3 is 15 amino acids. The CDR3 nucleotides are TGCAGCGTTGATCTAGGGACTAGCGGGACAGATACGCAGTATTTT. Translated, it gives CSVDLGTSGTDTQYF.

V usage is TRBV28 and J usage is TRBJ2-7, with 10 bases lining up with TRBD2. The CDR3 length is 15 residues. With V trimmed by 6 bases and J by 1 base, 6 bases remained unmatched. Germline V gene lookup returns CDR1 MDHEN and CDR2 SYDVKM. Here the CDR3 reads CASSPGLAASYEQYF. In DNA form, the CDR3 reads TGTGCCAGCAGCCCAGGACTAGCGGCATCCTACGAGCAGTACTTC.

V gene TRBV24-1 combines with J gene TRBJ2-3, with TRBD2 matching over 8 bases. Unmatched junction bases numbered 5, after V lost 5 bases and J lost 2 bases. Germline V CDR1 and CDR2: KGHDR, SFDVKD. The CDR3 runs to 15 residues. The CDR3 region has the DNA TGTGCCACCAGTGGGATTAGCGGGACCACAGATACGCAGTATTTT. Protein product: CATSGISGTTDTQYF.

The rearrangement links TRBV5-4 to TRBJ1-1; no reliable D call. Germline V CDR1 and CDR2: SGHNT, YYREEE (reference sequence). This CDR3 spans 14 amino acids. V was shortened by 0 bases and J by 1 base, with 7 bases between the two germline ends. The CDR3 DNA reads as TGTGCCAGCAGCTTGGGCACAGCGAACACTGAAGCTTTCTTT. Amino acid sequence: CASSLGTANTEAFF. The full variable domain, completed using reference TRBV5-4 and TRBJ1-1, is ETGVTQSPTHLIKTRGQQVTLRCSSQSGHNTVSWYQQALGQGPQFIFQYYREEENGRGNFPPRFSGLQFPNYSSELNVNALELDDSALYLCASSLGTANTEAFFGQGTRLTVV.

The gene calls are TRBV18 and TRBJ2-7; D possibly corresponds to TRBD2 (5 bases). V lost 11 bases and J 0 bases, leaving 8 bases between the germline ends. Germline assignment: CDR1 KGHSH and CDR2 LQKENI. CDR3 length: 11 residues. The CDR3 DNA is TGTGCCTCCGGGGACTCCTACGAGCAGTACTTC. Amino acid sequence: CASGDSYEQYF.

The chain combines TRBV3-1 (or the pseudogene TRBV3-2) with TRBJ1-1; D is undetermined. This CDR3 has 12 amino acids. Trimming took off 3 bases at V and 4 bases at J, with 6 bases between the two ends. Per germline, CDR1 LGHDT and CDR2 YNNKEL (reference sequence). CDR3: CASSHGVTEAFF. In DNA, the CDR3 is TGTGCCAGCAGCCACGGGGTCACTGAAGCTTTCTTT.

The V call is TRBV9, the J call TRBJ2-1; possibly TRBD2 for D (6 bases). Trimming pared 4 bases from V and 7 bases from J, leaving 21 bases between. This CDR3 region has 16 residues. CDR1 SGDLS and CDR2 YYNGEE come from the germline V gene. In nucleotides, the CDR3 is TGTGCCAGCAGCCCCCATCCTGGGGGACTTCGGAATGAGCAGTTCTTC. This gives the protein CASSPHPGGLRNEQFF. Together with reference TRBV9 and TRBJ2-1, the CDR3 gives the full variable domain: DSGVTQTPKHLITATGQRVTLRCSPRSGDLSVYWYQQSLDQGLQFLIQYYNGEERAKGNILERFSAQQFPDLHSELNLSSLELGDSALYFCASSPHPGGLRNEQFFGPGTRLTVL.

The chain carries TRBV5-6 and TRBJ1-1, with a weak D call TRBD1 (6 bases). The ends were cut back, 4 bases at V and 4 bases at J, with 17 bases in the middle. Germline V lookup: CDR1 SGHDT, CDR2 YYEEEE. This CDR3 is built from 15 residues. The CDR3 nucleotides read TGTGCCAGCAGCCCCCCGATAGGGGGAATCACTGAAGCTTTCTTT. Translating it yields CASSPPIGGITEAFF.

This clone has only a few counts. CDR3 nucleotides: TGTGCCAGCAGTTTGCCTCGGGGGCCCCAGCATTTT. Amino acids: CASSLPRGPQHF. The J gene is TRBJ1-5, the V gene TRBV28; D unclear. The length of the CDR3 is 12 residues. Trimming pared 3 bases from V and 9 bases from J, leaving 9 bases between. Germline-derived CDR1 and CDR2 are MDHEN and SYDVKM. Using reference TRBV28 and TRBJ1-5 for the parts outside the CDR3, the full variable domain is DVKVTQSSRYLVKRTGEKVFLECVQDMDHENMFWYRQDPGLGLRLIYFSYDVKMKEKGDIPEGYSVSREKKERFSLILESASTNQTSMYLCASSLPRGPQHFGDGTRLSIL.